Below, 5 T cell receptor beta chains from the same sample are listed, as sequenced in a study of blood T cell repertoires in COVID-19 (dated by TCRdb to 2020 to 2021). Library creation used the immunoSEQ multiplex PCR assay. TCRdb took over this immuneACCESS table, retaining in-frame rearrangements with V and J assigned. Such tables are incomplete; in checked studies, under half of the missing clones stem from an unresolved V gene, and the remainder is unexplained. Recorded for this sample are roughly 150,000 clones; 75% to 85% of them occurred a single time. Around 9.9% of the sample rests with the top ten. The sample was peripheral blood. These receptors originate from a human donor in a cohort sampled during active COVID-19.

This clone was counted once. V and J are TRBV19 and TRBJ2-7; TRBD1 agrees at 9 bases. This CDR3 has 15 amino acids. The germline gives CDR1 LNHDA, CDR2 SQIVND (reference sequence). J lost 3 bases, V lost 5 bases, and 8 bases had no gene match. The CDR3 nucleotides are TGTGCCAGTAGTGGACAGGGGCAGAGTAGCTACGAGCAGTACTTC. Translated: CASSGQGQSSYEQYF.

Notes on this clone: The junction and the germline gene differ at one end; a read error may be behind it. The chain joins TRBV27 to TRBJ1-5, with D perhaps TRBD1 (6 bases). This CDR3 contains 14 residues. CDR1 MNHEY and CDR2 SMNVEV come from the germline V gene (reference sequence). CDR3 coding DNA: TGTGCCAGCAGTATATCCAGGGGAAGGCAGCCCCAGCATTTT. It yields the protein CASSISRGRQPQHF.

V and J are TRBV30 and TRBJ2-7; D is uncertain. Trimming pared 5 bases from V and 0 bases from J, leaving 11 bases between. The germline V gene has CDR1 GTSNPN and CDR2 SVGIG (reference sequence). The CDR3 spans 13 residues. The CDR3 reads CAWANAPSYEQYF. CDR3 nucleotides: TGTGCCTGGGCTAACGCCCCCTCCTACGAGCAGTACTTC.

V and J are TRBV7-6 and TRBJ2-2; D may be TRBD2 (5 bases). V lost 6 bases to trimming and J lost 0 bases, with 14 bases between them. CDR1 is SGHVS and CDR2 is FNYEAQ in the germline V gene. CDR3 length: 16 residues. The CDR3 coding sequence is TGTGCCAGCAGGCCTAGACTACTCACGAACACCGGGGAGCTGTTTTTT. As protein: CASRPRLLTNTGELFF.

The V call is TRBV11-2, the J call TRBJ2-7; 7 nucleotides match TRBD2. The V and J ends lost 0 bases and 3 bases, in that order; junction bases with no gene match: 5. This CDR3 region has 15 residues. Germline V gene lookup returns CDR1 SGHAT and CDR2 FQNNGV. This chain's CDR3 is CASSLEAGAVYEQYF. The DNA for the CDR3 is TGTGCCAGCAGCTTAGAGGCGGGAGCCGTCTACGAGCAGTACTTC.